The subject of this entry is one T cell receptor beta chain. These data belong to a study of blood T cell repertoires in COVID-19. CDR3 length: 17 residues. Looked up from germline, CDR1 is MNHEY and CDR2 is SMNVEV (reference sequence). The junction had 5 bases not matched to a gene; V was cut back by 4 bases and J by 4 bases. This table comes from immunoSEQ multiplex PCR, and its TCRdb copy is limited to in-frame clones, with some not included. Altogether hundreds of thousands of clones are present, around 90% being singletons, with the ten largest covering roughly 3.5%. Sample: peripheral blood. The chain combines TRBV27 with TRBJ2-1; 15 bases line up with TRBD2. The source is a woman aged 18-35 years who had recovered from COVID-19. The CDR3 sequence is CASSSGLAGGVYNEQFF. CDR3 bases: TGTGCCAGCAGTTCGGGACTAGCGGGAGGTGTATACAATGAGCAGTTCTTC.